These T cell receptor beta chains were read from a single sample in a study of blood T cell repertoires in COVID-19. Some clones are missing from TCRdb's copy, which holds only in-frame ones; the method was immunoSEQ multiplex PCR. This sample carries roughly 250,000 clones, approximately 87% of them seen once, and the ten largest clones take 8.6%. The specimen was peripheral blood. These receptors originate from a human donor in a cohort sampled during active COVID-19. Each CDR3 is given with its conserved first and last residue. The order of the fields is J gene, V gene, clone size, D gene, CDR3 DNA, CDR3 protein. D genes are given only for firm matches. Clone size is shown for a subset of rows, as once, few, many or a class of expanded clone.

j_call: TRBJ2-2
v_call: TRBV3-1/TRBV3-2
clone_size: many
d_call: TRBD1
cdr3_nt: TGTGCCAGCAGCCAAGGGGACAGAGGGGCCAAGAACACCGGGGAGCTGTTTTTT
cdr3_aa: CASSQGDRGAKNTGELFF

j_call: TRBJ2-3
v_call: TRBV6-4
clone_size: once
d_call: TRBD1
cdr3_nt: TGTGCCAGCAGTGGAGGGGACAGCAGCACAGATACGCAGTATTTT
cdr3_aa: CASSGGDSSTDTQYF

j_call: TRBJ2-7
v_call: TRBV5-1
clone_size: -
d_call: TRBD2
cdr3_nt: TGCGCCAGCAATGAGGCGGGGGGCCTCTACGAGCAGTACTTC
cdr3_aa: CASNEAGGLYEQYF

j_call: TRBJ2-1
v_call: TRBV3-1/TRBV3-2
clone_size: many
d_call: -
cdr3_nt: TGTGCCAGCAGCCAGCTTAGCGGAGGGTACAATGAGCAGTTCTTC
cdr3_aa: CASSQLSGGYNEQFF

j_call: TRBJ2-5
v_call: TRBV6-5
clone_size: -
d_call: TRBD1
cdr3_nt: TGTGCCAGCAGCAGACAGGGTAGGGTACAAGAGACCCAGTACTTC
cdr3_aa: CASSRQGRVQETQYF

j_call: TRBJ1-1
v_call: TRBV19
clone_size: -
d_call: -
cdr3_nt: TGTGCCAGTAGTTTCTTTAACACTGAAGCTTTCTTT
cdr3_aa: CASSFFNTEAFF

j_call: TRBJ2-7
v_call: TRBV9
clone_size: -
d_call: -
cdr3_nt: TGTGCCAGCAGCTCTCCCCGAGGGACTGAAAATGGGGAGCAGTACTTC
cdr3_aa: CASSSPRGTENGEQYF

j_call: TRBJ2-1
v_call: TRBV18
clone_size: -
d_call: -
cdr3_nt: TGTGCCAGCTCACTTAAGCAGGGAAATGAGCAGTTCTTC
cdr3_aa: CASSLKQGNEQFF

j_call: TRBJ1-5
v_call: TRBV5-6
clone_size: -
d_call: TRBD1
cdr3_nt: TGTGCCAGCAGCAAGGGACAGTATCAGCCCCAGCATTTT
cdr3_aa: CASSKGQYQPQHF

j_call: TRBJ1-6
v_call: TRBV19
clone_size: -
d_call: -
cdr3_nt: TGTGCCAGTTCCCGCGGGTTTGGCACTTCACCCCTCCACTTT
cdr3_aa: CASSRGFGTSPLHF

j_call: TRBJ1-5
v_call: TRBV16
clone_size: -
d_call: -
cdr3_nt: TGTGCCAGCAGCCAGAGCGCCGTTAGCAATCAGCCCCAGCATTTT
cdr3_aa: CASSQSAVSNQPQHF

j_call: TRBJ2-1
v_call: TRBV10-2
clone_size: once
d_call: TRBD2
cdr3_nt: TGCGCCAGCAGTGTTGTTCTAGCGGGGGGCAATGAGCAGTTCTTC
cdr3_aa: CASSVVLAGGNEQFF

j_call: TRBJ1-2
v_call: TRBV5-1
clone_size: -
d_call: -
cdr3_nt: TGCGCCAGCAGCTTGGGCACAGGAGCGCCGGGTGGCTACACCTTC
cdr3_aa: CASSLGTGAPGGYTF

j_call: TRBJ1-1
v_call: TRBV5-4
clone_size: -
d_call: -
cdr3_nt: TGTGCCAGCAGCACCCATGGGACAATAAGAAACACTGAAGCTTTCTTT
cdr3_aa: CASSTHGTIRNTEAFF

j_call: TRBJ1-1
v_call: TRBV4-2
clone_size: -
d_call: -
cdr3_nt: TGTGCCAGCAGCCAGGAAGGGGCGAAAGCTTTCTTT
cdr3_aa: CASSQEGAKAFF

j_call: TRBJ2-1
v_call: TRBV4-1
clone_size: few
d_call: -
cdr3_nt: TGCGCCAGCAGCCAAGTCGTCAGCTCCTACAATGAGCAGTTCTTC
cdr3_aa: CASSQVVSSYNEQFF

j_call: TRBJ2-3
v_call: TRBV6-2/TRBV6-3
clone_size: -
d_call: -
cdr3_nt: TGTGCCAGCAGTTACTCCCCCGGCAGGGCAGATACGCAGTATTTT
cdr3_aa: CASSYSPGRADTQYF

j_call: TRBJ2-5
v_call: TRBV6-5
clone_size: -
d_call: -
cdr3_nt: TGTGCCAGCAGTTCGGAGGAGACCCAGTACTTC
cdr3_aa: CASSSEETQYF

j_call: TRBJ1-2
v_call: TRBV2
clone_size: -
d_call: TRBD1
cdr3_nt: TGTGCCAGCAGTGAGAACAGGGGGAAAGCTAACTATGGCTACACCTTC
cdr3_aa: CASSENRGKANYGYTF

j_call: TRBJ2-3
v_call: TRBV5-4
clone_size: -
d_call: TRBD2
cdr3_nt: TGTGCCAGCAGCTTGGAACTAGCGGGAGGCGTAACAGATACGCAGTATTTT
cdr3_aa: CASSLELAGGVTDTQYF

j_call: TRBJ1-1
v_call: TRBV7-9
clone_size: -
d_call: TRBD1
cdr3_nt: TGTGCCAGCAGCCGATGGACAGGGGGGAACACTGAAGCTTTCTTT
cdr3_aa: CASSRWTGGNTEAFF

j_call: TRBJ2-7
v_call: TRBV3-1/TRBV3-2
clone_size: -
d_call: -
cdr3_nt: TGTGCCAGCAGCCGCCCAGGTGGGTACGAGCAGTACTTC
cdr3_aa: CASSRPGGYEQYF

j_call: TRBJ2-7
v_call: TRBV5-6
clone_size: -
d_call: -
cdr3_nt: TGTGCCAGCCGATCTCTGGGGGGTTTCGGCGAGCAGTACTTC
cdr3_aa: CASRSLGGFGEQYF

j_call: TRBJ2-7
v_call: TRBV24-1
clone_size: once
d_call: -
cdr3_nt: TGTGCCACCAGTGATGGCGGAACCTACGAGCAGTACTTC
cdr3_aa: CATSDGGTYEQYF

j_call: TRBJ1-4
v_call: TRBV28
clone_size: -
d_call: -
cdr3_nt: TGTGCCAGCAGTTTCTCCGGGGGGAGTGAAAAACTGTTTTTT
cdr3_aa: CASSFSGGSEKLFF

j_call: TRBJ2-1
v_call: TRBV5-1
clone_size: -
d_call: TRBD1
cdr3_nt: TGCGCCAGCAACTACGCTTGGACAGGGCGGGCCATCAATGAGCAGTTCTTC
cdr3_aa: CASNYAWTGRAINEQFF

j_call: TRBJ2-1
v_call: TRBV18
clone_size: -
d_call: TRBD2
cdr3_nt: TGTGCCAGCTCACCTCCCGGACTAGCGGGAAAAGCGAATGAGCAGTTCTTC
cdr3_aa: CASSPPGLAGKANEQFF

j_call: TRBJ2-1
v_call: TRBV24-1
clone_size: -
d_call: TRBD1
cdr3_nt: TGTGCCACCAGTGATAAGAACAGGGGGTGGATAGATGAGCAGTTCTTC
cdr3_aa: CATSDKNRGWIDEQFF

j_call: TRBJ1-2
v_call: TRBV4-1
clone_size: -
d_call: TRBD1
cdr3_nt: TGCGCCAGCAGCCAAGATAGGGGCAGGGGGCAAGGCTACACCTTC
cdr3_aa: CASSQDRGRGQGYTF

j_call: TRBJ2-1
v_call: TRBV9
clone_size: -
d_call: TRBD2
cdr3_nt: TGTGCCAGCAGCGTAGGGACTAGCGGGAGAGCTCTCTACAATGAGCAGTTCTTC
cdr3_aa: CASSVGTSGRALYNEQFF

j_call: TRBJ2-1
v_call: TRBV11-2
clone_size: -
d_call: -
cdr3_nt: TGTGCCAGCAGCGTAGGAACTAAGATCGATGAGCAGTTCTTC
cdr3_aa: CASSVGTKIDEQFF

j_call: TRBJ1-6
v_call: TRBV5-4
clone_size: -
d_call: -
cdr3_nt: TGTGCCAGCAGCTCCCACGCCGGGGGGAGTAATTCACCCCTCCACTTT
cdr3_aa: CASSSHAGGSNSPLHF

j_call: TRBJ2-2
v_call: TRBV9
clone_size: once
d_call: -
cdr3_nt: TGTGCCAGCAGCGTAGCTGCGCAGGCCGGGGAGCTGTTTTTT
cdr3_aa: CASSVAAQAGELFF

j_call: TRBJ2-7
v_call: TRBV7-2
clone_size: few
d_call: -
cdr3_nt: TGTGCCAGCAGCTTAGTTGGAGGGCCTATCCGGTACGAGCAGTACTTC
cdr3_aa: CASSLVGGPIRYEQYF

j_call: TRBJ2-7
v_call: TRBV7-9
clone_size: once
d_call: -
cdr3_nt: TGTGCCAGCAGCTTAGGCCTTAGCGGCACCTACGAGCAGTACTTC
cdr3_aa: CASSLGLSGTYEQYF

j_call: TRBJ2-3
v_call: TRBV7-9
clone_size: -
d_call: -
cdr3_nt: TGTGCCAGCAGCCCTAGCTCGGTTAGCACAGATACGCAGTATTTT
cdr3_aa: CASSPSSVSTDTQYF

j_call: TRBJ1-2
v_call: TRBV27
clone_size: -
d_call: -
cdr3_nt: TGTGCCAGCAGTTTCTTAGAGACTAACTATGGCTACACCTTC
cdr3_aa: CASSFLETNYGYTF

j_call: TRBJ2-3
v_call: TRBV28
clone_size: -
d_call: -
cdr3_nt: TGTGCCAGCAGTTCCACCGTTATCCGGGAACCGGACAGCCCCGCCTTAGATACGCAGTATTTT
cdr3_aa: CASSSTVIREPDSPALDTQYF

j_call: TRBJ2-4
v_call: TRBV2
clone_size: -
d_call: TRBD1
cdr3_nt: TGTGCCAGCATGCTATGGACAGGGGGCCTCCGAGAGAACAAAAACATTCAGTACTTC
cdr3_aa: CASMLWTGGLRENKNIQYF

j_call: TRBJ2-7
v_call: TRBV19
clone_size: -
d_call: -
cdr3_nt: TGTGCCAGTAGTTTCCGGGCCTGGGGGGCCTACGAGCAGTACTTC
cdr3_aa: CASSFRAWGAYEQYF

j_call: TRBJ2-7
v_call: TRBV6-5
clone_size: -
d_call: -
cdr3_nt: TGTGCCAGCAGTTACTCCCACGGGGTTTACGAGCAGTACTTC
cdr3_aa: CASSYSHGVYEQYF

j_call: TRBJ2-5
v_call: TRBV28
clone_size: -
d_call: -
cdr3_nt: TGTGCCAGCAGTTTGTTGGACACCGGTCGGACCCAGTACTTC
cdr3_aa: CASSLLDTGRTQYF

j_call: TRBJ1-1
v_call: TRBV12-3/TRBV12-4
clone_size: few
d_call: -
cdr3_nt: TGTGCCAGCAACCAGGGCCCAAACACTGAAGCTTTCTTT
cdr3_aa: CASNQGPNTEAFF

j_call: TRBJ2-1
v_call: TRBV19
clone_size: -
d_call: TRBD1
cdr3_nt: TGTGCCAGTAGTACCCACAGGGGGTATGAGCAGTTCTTC
cdr3_aa: CASSTHRGYEQFF

j_call: TRBJ2-5
v_call: TRBV3-1/TRBV3-2
clone_size: -
d_call: -
cdr3_nt: TGTGCCAGCAGCCGAAGACTAGGCGGGTTAGAAGAGACCCAGTACTTC
cdr3_aa: CASSRRLGGLEETQYF

j_call: TRBJ2-7
v_call: TRBV5-6
clone_size: -
d_call: TRBD2
cdr3_nt: TGTGCCAGCAGCCAATTCCTAGCGGGAGTTTCCTACGAGCAGTACTTC
cdr3_aa: CASSQFLAGVSYEQYF

j_call: TRBJ1-2
v_call: TRBV19
clone_size: -
d_call: TRBD1
cdr3_nt: TGTGCCAGTAGTACAGGGACAGGTACCTATGGCTACACCTTC
cdr3_aa: CASSTGTGTYGYTF

j_call: TRBJ1-1
v_call: TRBV19
clone_size: -
d_call: TRBD1
cdr3_nt: TGTGCCAGTACCCTAAGACAGGGGGCGGCCACTGAAGCTTTCTTT
cdr3_aa: CASTLRQGAATEAFF

j_call: TRBJ2-5
v_call: TRBV5-1
clone_size: -
d_call: -
cdr3_nt: TGCGCCAGCAGCCTCAGTAGCGAAGCCTTCCAAGAGACCCAGTACTTC
cdr3_aa: CASSLSSEAFQETQYF